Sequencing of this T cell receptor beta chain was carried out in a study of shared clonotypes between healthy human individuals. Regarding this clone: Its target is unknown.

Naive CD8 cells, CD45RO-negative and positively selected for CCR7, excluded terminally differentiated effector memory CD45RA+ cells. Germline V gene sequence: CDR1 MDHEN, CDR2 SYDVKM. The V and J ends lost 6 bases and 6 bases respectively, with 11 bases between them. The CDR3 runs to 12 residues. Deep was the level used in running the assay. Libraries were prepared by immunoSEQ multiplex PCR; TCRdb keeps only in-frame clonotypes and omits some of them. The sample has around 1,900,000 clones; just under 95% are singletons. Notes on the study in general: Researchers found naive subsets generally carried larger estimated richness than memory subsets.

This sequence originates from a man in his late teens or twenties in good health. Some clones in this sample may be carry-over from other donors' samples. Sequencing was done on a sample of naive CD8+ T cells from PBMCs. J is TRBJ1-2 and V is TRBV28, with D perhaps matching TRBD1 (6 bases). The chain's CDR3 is CASRPYRDGYTF. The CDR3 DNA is TGTGCCAGCAGACCCTACAGGGATGGCTACACCTTC.